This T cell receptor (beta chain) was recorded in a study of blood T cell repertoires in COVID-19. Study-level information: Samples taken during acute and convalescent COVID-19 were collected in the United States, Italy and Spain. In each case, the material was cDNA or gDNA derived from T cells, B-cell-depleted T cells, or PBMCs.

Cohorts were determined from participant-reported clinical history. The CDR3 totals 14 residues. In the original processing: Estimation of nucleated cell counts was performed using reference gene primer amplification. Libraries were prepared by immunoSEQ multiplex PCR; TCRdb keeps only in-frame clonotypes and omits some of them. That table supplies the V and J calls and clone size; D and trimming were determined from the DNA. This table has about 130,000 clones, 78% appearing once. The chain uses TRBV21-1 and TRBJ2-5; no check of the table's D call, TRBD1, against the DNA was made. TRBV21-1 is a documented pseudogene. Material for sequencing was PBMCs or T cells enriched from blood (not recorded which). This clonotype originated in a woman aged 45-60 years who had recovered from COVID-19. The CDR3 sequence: CASSKPGGKETQYF. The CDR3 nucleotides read TGTGCCAGCAGCAAGCCAGGGGGCAAAGAGACCCAGTACTTC.